This TCR beta chain originates from a study of T cells in Graves' hyperthyroidism and ophthalmopathy (dated by TCRdb to between 2017 and 2020). The study in broad terms: Peripheral blood samples were taken at initial diagnosis, before any treatment was given. To identify TCR V-J signatures that set the groups apart, the researchers used a discovery cohort of 90 to 100 patients, made up of some 41 with Graves' ophthalmopathy and some 55 with stable Graves' hyperthyroidism. An independent validation cohort of fewer than 20 hyperthyroidism patients and approximately 15 patients who later progressed to ophthalmopathy tested prospective prediction of ophthalmopathy. The roughly 90 discovery patients were divided at random into training and test sets in a 7:3 ratio. In about 6 Graves' hyperthyroidism patients, the study also compared T-cell repertoires from thyroid tissue with T-cell repertoires from blood. After blood sampling, hyperthyroidism patients were treated with methimazole at a starting dose of 30 mg daily, and ophthalmopathy patients were treated with high-dose intravenous methylprednisolone. According to the paper, TCR Vbeta CDR3 sequencing was carried out on 135 peripheral blood samples, which came from under 50 ophthalmopathy, around 75 hyperthyroidism and roughly 17 progressor patients.

The CDR3 runs 13 residues from the cysteine to the phenylalanine. Of the read, only the CDR3 DNA is kept; its 39 bases are in frame from base 1. At the junction V is shortened by 6 bases and J by 4 bases; bases outside the gene matches: 2. Looking up the germline V gene yields CDR1 MDHEN and CDR2 SYDVKM. Amplification of TCR beta CDR3 regions was carried out from RNA transcripts. The first round of RT-PCR for the TCR CDR3 was performed with the HTBI primer set and the Qiagen OneStep RT-PCR kit. A second multiplex PCR round built the libraries, followed by size selection and purification. Sequencing of the libraries was done on an Illumina HiSeq2000 using paired-end 100 bp reads. The paper's processing steps were these. SOAPnuke was used to process the raw data, throwing out any read that contained adapters or uncalled bases, had a mean Phred below 15, or lacked an exact constant-primer or identifier match. COPE v1.2.5 was used to merge the high-quality paired reads, and each unique nucleotide sequence was defined as a clonotype. MiTCR v1.1 was used to align the clonotypes against IMGT TRBV, TRBD and TRBJ reference segments. Only V-J combinations with frequency above 0.0001, covering approximately 99% of repertoires, were analysed. The TCS score was defined as F50 (clonal expansion) divided by E x V (chaos), with BLOSUM62-based TCRdist calculated between CDR3 peptides within each V-J. Welch's t-statistics and random forest reduced just over 500 V-J features to 13, which were used in a naive Bayes classifier (R e1071). TCRdb trimmed the raw reads at Q25, called clones with MiXCR and kept productive beta chains. Each CDR3 protein gets just one entry, which takes the most common genes and DNA from the rows behind it. TCRdb's processing, not the authors', yielded these V and J calls. The sample table holds 300,000 or so distinct CDR3 sequences, of which 15% to 20% were seen once. In total, the top ten clones hold less than 65% of the sample.

Stable Graves' hyperthyroidism was defined as the absence of progression to ophthalmopathy over 18 months of follow-up. Hyperthyroidism patients were aged 18 to 65 years and newly diagnosed, with disease duration of less than 2 months. Exclusion was applied to patients with uncontrolled infections, other autoimmune diseases, pregnancy or lactation. Diagnoses were based on clinical symptoms, serum thyroxine and TRAb, thyroid ultrasound and orbital computed tomography. PBMCs were isolated from about 9.1 ml of fresh peripheral blood by Ficoll-Paque density gradient centrifugation. Trizol reagent was used to extract total RNA, and RNA quality was then checked on an Agilent 2100 Bioanalyzer. Study-wide conclusions, independent of this receptor: In validation, progression to ophthalmopathy was predicted by the model with 70.59% sensitivity and approximately 78% specificity, a median of roughly 6.4 months before onset. In cross-validation, a model built on a 13 V-J signature told ophthalmopathy apart from stable hyperthyroidism with approximately 91% sensitivity and approximately 81% specificity, and in testing the same model reached 80%/75%. Sample size was not statistically predetermined, and blinding of investigators to group allocation was not performed. Most expanded thyroid clonotypes (frequency above 0.001) were also detected in blood, suggesting blood repertoires may reflect thyroid immune responses.

As regards this clonotype: Its recognized antigen is unknown. No base qualities exist here, and no much larger clone lies one base off it.

The sample comprised blood. The sequence derives from a woman in her fifties or sixties with Graves' hyperthyroidism. The chain links TRBV28 with TRBJ2-2, and 7 bases in between align with TRBD1. For the CDR3, the sequence is CASRAGGTGELFF. The DNA is as follows: TGTGCCAGCAGGGCAGGGGGCACCGGGGAGCTGTTTTTT.